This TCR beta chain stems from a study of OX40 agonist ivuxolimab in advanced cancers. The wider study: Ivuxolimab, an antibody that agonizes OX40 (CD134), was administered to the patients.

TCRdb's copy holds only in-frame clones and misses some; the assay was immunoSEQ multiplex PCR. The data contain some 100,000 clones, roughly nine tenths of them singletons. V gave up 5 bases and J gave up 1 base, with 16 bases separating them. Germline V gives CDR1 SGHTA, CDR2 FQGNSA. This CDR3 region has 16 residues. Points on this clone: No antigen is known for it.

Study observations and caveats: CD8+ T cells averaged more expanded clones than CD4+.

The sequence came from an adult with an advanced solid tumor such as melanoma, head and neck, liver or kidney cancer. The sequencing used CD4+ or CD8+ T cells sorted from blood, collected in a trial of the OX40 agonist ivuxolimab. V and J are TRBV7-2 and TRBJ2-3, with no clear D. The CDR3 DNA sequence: TGTGCCAGCAGCCCCTATTGGGATCGGCGCACAGATACGCAGTATTTT. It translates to CASSPYWDRRTDTQYF.